This TCR beta chain was found in a study of T-cell memory formation after mild COVID-19. Across the whole study: TCR clusters were largely donor specific.

In TCRdb, the 5' RACE reads were re-called with MiXCR into one record per CDR3 protein. The data hold some 490,000 distinct CDR3 sequences, with 18% observed a single time. Study-level findings and limits: Some clones that responded turned up in pre-infection memory, which suggests that cross-reactive memory joined in.

As regards this clonotype: What it binds is unknown.

Trimming at V came to 5 bases and at J to 6 bases, leaving 11 bases not matched to a gene. CDR1 and CDR2 (germline): SGHVS, FQNEAQ. CDR3 size: 16 residues. The sequencing sample was made of PBMCs or a T cell subset sorted from them (not recorded which). The clonotype was recovered from an adult woman who had mild COVID-19 (a few samples of this study predate the infection). Cell type and time point are not known. The V and J genes are TRBV7-8 and TRBJ2-1; 9 bases line up with TRBD1. CDR3 region: CASSPRGTGLSNEQFF. In DNA form, the CDR3 reads TGTGCCAGCAGCCCCCGAGGGACAGGGCTTTCCAATGAGCAGTTCTTC.